This is a list of T cell receptor beta chains from one sample in a study of T cells in Graves' hyperthyroidism and ophthalmopathy. One entry per CDR3 protein, called by TCRdb with MiXCR from the multiplex PCR reads. The data contain approximately 740,000 distinct CDR3 sequences, 14% of them singletons. Source material: blood. The receptor set was obtained from a woman younger than 30 with Graves' hyperthyroidism. Each CDR3 is given with its conserved first and last residue. A D gene is named only where the DNA matches it firmly. Not all rows give a size; the values are once, few, many and, for expanded clones, a class.

j_gene: TRBJ2-1
abundance: few
v_gene: TRBV9
d_gene: TRBD2
CDR3nt: TGTGCCAGCAGCGTAGGGGTGGGAGGGGTCAATGAGCAGTTCTTC
CDR3aa: CASSVGVGGVNEQFF

j_gene: TRBJ2-7
abundance: .
v_gene: TRBV20-1
d_gene: .
CDR3nt: TGCAGTGCCCCGGACGGGACCTACGAGCAGTACTTC
CDR3aa: CSAPDGTYEQYF

j_gene: TRBJ1-4
abundance: .
v_gene: TRBV20-1
d_gene: .
CDR3nt: TGCAGTGCTATCGGGACCTCTGAAAGACTGTTTTTT
CDR3aa: CSAIGTSERLFF

j_gene: TRBJ2-5
abundance: .
v_gene: TRBV7-9
d_gene: .
CDR3nt: TGTGCCAGCAGCCGCGGACGGCACCAAGAGACCCAGTACTTC
CDR3aa: CASSRGRHQETQYF

j_gene: TRBJ1-5
abundance: once
v_gene: TRBV18
d_gene: TRBD1
CDR3nt: TGTGCCAGCTCTCTAGGACAGGTGACGTATAGCAATCAGCCCCAGCATTTT
CDR3aa: CASSLGQVTYSNQPQHF

j_gene: TRBJ1-6
abundance: .
v_gene: TRBV7-9
d_gene: .
CDR3nt: TGTGCCAGCAGCCCAGAAGGCGGAGATTCACCCCTCCACTTT
CDR3aa: CASSPEGGDSPLHF

j_gene: TRBJ2-3
abundance: .
v_gene: TRBV18
d_gene: .
CDR3nt: TGTGCCAGCTCACCTGGGGACACCAGCACAGATACGCAGTATTTT
CDR3aa: CASSPGDTSTDTQYF

j_gene: TRBJ1-2
abundance: many
v_gene: TRBV28
d_gene: .
CDR3nt: TGTGCCAGCAGTCTCTTGACAGGCGGCTACACCTTC
CDR3aa: CASSLLTGGYTF

j_gene: TRBJ2-1
abundance: .
v_gene: TRBV20-1
d_gene: TRBD2
CDR3nt: TGCAGTGCTAGAGATTACCGACTAGCAATCAATGAGCAGTTCTTC
CDR3aa: CSARDYRLAINEQFF

j_gene: TRBJ2-7
abundance: many
v_gene: TRBV20-1
d_gene: .
CDR3nt: TGCAGTGCGGCCCCCCGGTCTCCCTACGAGCAGTACTTC
CDR3aa: CSAAPRSPYEQYF

j_gene: TRBJ2-1
abundance: .
v_gene: TRBV3-1
d_gene: TRBD2
CDR3nt: TGTGCCAGCAGCATAAGACTAGCGGGAGGGGTAAGGGGCAATGAGCAGTTCTTC
CDR3aa: CASSIRLAGGVRGNEQFF

j_gene: TRBJ2-1
abundance: many
v_gene: TRBV2
d_gene: .
CDR3nt: TGTGCCATTCTACGGGTAACGGACGCTGACAATGAGCAGTTCTTC
CDR3aa: CAILRVTDADNEQFF

j_gene: TRBJ2-1
abundance: .
v_gene: TRBV29-1
d_gene: .
CDR3nt: TGCAGCGCCGAATCTAGTTTCCATGAGCAGTTCTTC
CDR3aa: CSAESSFHEQFF

j_gene: TRBJ2-1
abundance: many
v_gene: TRBV4-3
d_gene: .
CDR3nt: TGCGCCAGCAGCCAAGATGTGTTGAGCTCCTACAATGAGCAGTTCTTC
CDR3aa: CASSQDVLSSYNEQFF

j_gene: TRBJ1-1
abundance: many
v_gene: TRBV28
d_gene: .
CDR3nt: TGTGCCAGCAGACGCCGCGGAGGGCTGAACACTGAAGCTTTCTTT
CDR3aa: CASRRRGGLNTEAFF

j_gene: TRBJ2-2
abundance: many
v_gene: TRBV27
d_gene: .
CDR3nt: TGTGCCAGCAGTCCCTCGACGCGCCCCAGGTCGACCGGGGAGCTGTTTTTT
CDR3aa: CASSPSTRPRSTGELFF

j_gene: TRBJ1-4
abundance: .
v_gene: TRBV2
d_gene: .
CDR3nt: TGTGCCAGCAGAAACCAGGGGCCCTCTAATGAAAAACTGTTTTTT
CDR3aa: CASRNQGPSNEKLFF

j_gene: TRBJ1-6
abundance: .
v_gene: TRBV20-1
d_gene: .
CDR3nt: TGCAGTGCTAGCGCCCAGGGAATCTCACCCCTCCACTTT
CDR3aa: CSASAQGISPLHF

j_gene: TRBJ2-3
abundance: many
v_gene: TRBV13
d_gene: TRBD2
CDR3nt: TGTGCCAGCAGCAAGGGAGGGAGCACAGATACGCAGTATTTT
CDR3aa: CASSKGGSTDTQYF

j_gene: TRBJ2-7
abundance: few
v_gene: TRBV6-1
d_gene: .
CDR3nt: TGTGCCAGCAGGTCAGGTGTGGGCACCTACGAGCAGTACTTC
CDR3aa: CASRSGVGTYEQYF

j_gene: TRBJ2-2
abundance: many
v_gene: TRBV5-5
d_gene: TRBD1
CDR3nt: TGTGCCAGCAGCTTCGGGGGACAGGGCTATACCGGGGAGCTGTTTTTT
CDR3aa: CASSFGGQGYTGELFF

j_gene: TRBJ2-3
abundance: many
v_gene: TRBV6-5
d_gene: .
CDR3nt: TGTGCCAGCAGTTACGTTAGTGGGGGATCCACAGATACGCAGTATTTT
CDR3aa: CASSYVSGGSTDTQYF

j_gene: TRBJ2-1
abundance: .
v_gene: TRBV2
d_gene: TRBD2
CDR3nt: TGTGCCAGCAGGCTACTAGCGGGAGGGCCCAATGAGCAGTTCTTC
CDR3aa: CASRLLAGGPNEQFF

j_gene: TRBJ2-2
abundance: few
v_gene: TRBV15
d_gene: .
CDR3nt: TGTGCCACCAGCCAAGAGTCAACGATTACCGGGGAGCTGTTTTTT
CDR3aa: CATSQESTITGELFF

j_gene: TRBJ1-5
abundance: many
v_gene: TRBV12-3/TRBV12-4
d_gene: .
CDR3nt: TGTGCCAGCAGTTCGGGAGGCAATCAGCCCCAGCATTTT
CDR3aa: CASSSGGNQPQHF

j_gene: TRBJ2-1
abundance: many
v_gene: TRBV29-1
d_gene: TRBD2
CDR3nt: TGCAGCGTTGGGGGACTAGCGGGCTTACCCTCCTACAATGAGCAGTTCTTC
CDR3aa: CSVGGLAGLPSYNEQFF

j_gene: TRBJ1-2
abundance: many
v_gene: TRBV13
d_gene: TRBD1
CDR3nt: TGTGCCAGCAGCTCGACAGGGAGAGGCTATGGCTACACCTTC
CDR3aa: CASSSTGRGYGYTF

j_gene: TRBJ1-1
abundance: many
v_gene: TRBV3-1
d_gene: .
CDR3nt: TGTGCCAGCAGCCAAGTGCAGGCGCGGAACACTGAAGCTTTCTTT
CDR3aa: CASSQVQARNTEAFF

j_gene: TRBJ2-7
abundance: .
v_gene: TRBV4-2
d_gene: TRBD2
CDR3nt: TGTGCCAGCAGCCAGGAGGCAGCGGGAGCCTACGAGCAGTACTTC
CDR3aa: CASSQEAAGAYEQYF

j_gene: TRBJ1-4
abundance: .
v_gene: TRBV15
d_gene: TRBD1
CDR3nt: TGTGCCACCAGCGGAGACAGGGGGTATAAAACTGAAAAACTGTTTTTT
CDR3aa: CATSGDRGYKTEKLFF

j_gene: TRBJ2-1
abundance: many
v_gene: TRBV7-2
d_gene: TRBD2
CDR3nt: TGTGCCAGCAGCTTAGGGCTAAGCGGGAGAGTCAATGAGCAGTTCTTC
CDR3aa: CASSLGLSGRVNEQFF

j_gene: TRBJ1-1
abundance: many
v_gene: TRBV6-1
d_gene: .
CDR3nt: TGTGCCAGCAGTTACGCCGCAGGGATCACTGAAACTTTCTTT
CDR3aa: CASSYAAGITETFF

j_gene: TRBJ2-7
abundance: few
v_gene: TRBV5-1
d_gene: TRBD1
CDR3nt: TGCGCCAACAGCACTGACAGGGGGAGAATATTTGGGAATACCTACGAGCAGTACTTC
CDR3aa: CANSTDRGRIFGNTYEQYF

j_gene: TRBJ1-1
abundance: few
v_gene: TRBV28
d_gene: .
CDR3nt: TGTGCCAGCTCGAGGGGGTCCAAAATTACTGAAGCTTTCTTT
CDR3aa: CASSRGSKITEAFF

j_gene: TRBJ1-2
abundance: .
v_gene: TRBV4-1
d_gene: .
CDR3nt: TGCGCCAGCAGCCAAGCGCCACCCCGGGGTGACTATGGCTACACCTTC
CDR3aa: CASSQAPPRGDYGYTF

j_gene: TRBJ2-7
abundance: few
v_gene: TRBV7-9
d_gene: .
CDR3nt: TGTGCCAGCAGCTTAGGGACAGTGTTCCACGAGCAGTGCTTC
CDR3aa: CASSLGTVFHEQCF

j_gene: TRBJ1-2
abundance: .
v_gene: TRBV15
d_gene: .
CDR3nt: TGTGCCACCAGCACGGGAAACTCCAACTATGGCTACGCCTTC
CDR3aa: CATSTGNSNYGYAF

j_gene: TRBJ1-5
abundance: many
v_gene: TRBV6-1
d_gene: .
CDR3nt: TGTGCCAGCAGTTACCCCCGGGATTATAGCAATCAGCCCCAGCATTTT
CDR3aa: CASSYPRDYSNQPQHF

j_gene: TRBJ2-1
abundance: once
v_gene: TRBV28
d_gene: TRBD2
CDR3nt: TGTGCCAGCAAGGGTGCGGGAGCTGAGAATGAGCAGTTCTTC
CDR3aa: CASKGAGAENEQFF

j_gene: TRBJ2-2
abundance: .
v_gene: TRBV7-3
d_gene: TRBD1
CDR3nt: TGTGCCAGCAGCTTCCGGGACAGGGAATTCGGGGAGCTGTTTTTT
CDR3aa: CASSFRDREFGELFF

j_gene: TRBJ2-3
abundance: .
v_gene: TRBV6-5
d_gene: TRBD2
CDR3nt: TGTGCCAGCAGTTTTCTGGGACTAAACACAGATACGCAGTATTTT
CDR3aa: CASSFLGLNTDTQYF

j_gene: TRBJ2-3
abundance: many
v_gene: TRBV2
d_gene: TRBD1
CDR3nt: TGTGCCAGCAGCGACGGACAGGGCACAGATACGCAGTATTTT
CDR3aa: CASSDGQGTDTQYF

j_gene: TRBJ2-3
abundance: many
v_gene: TRBV5-6
d_gene: TRBD2
CDR3nt: TGTGCCAGCAGCTCCACCCTTGGGGGTAGCGGGATTATAGATACGCAGTATTTT
CDR3aa: CASSSTLGGSGIIDTQYF

j_gene: TRBJ2-2
abundance: many
v_gene: TRBV27
d_gene: .
CDR3nt: TGTGCCAGCAGTCCTTATGGGGGACGGATCACCGGGGAGCTGTTTTTT
CDR3aa: CASSPYGGRITGELFF

j_gene: TRBJ2-3
abundance: .
v_gene: TRBV6-2/TRBV6-3
d_gene: .
CDR3nt: TGTGCCAGCGCCCCGCGAGGGGGTTTCACAGATACGCAGTATTTT
CDR3aa: CASAPRGGFTDTQYF

j_gene: TRBJ1-6
abundance: .
v_gene: TRBV27
d_gene: .
CDR3nt: TGTGCCAGCCGCCTGGGCCCGGGGGCGCGGAATTCACCCCTCCACTTT
CDR3aa: CASRLGPGARNSPLHF

j_gene: TRBJ2-1
abundance: many
v_gene: TRBV2
d_gene: TRBD2
CDR3nt: TGTGCCAGCAGTGAGCGGGAGGGCCTTGTTCAGCAGTTCTTC
CDR3aa: CASSEREGLVQQFF